The 12 T cell receptor beta chains listed next were all sequenced from one sample in a study of shared clonotypes between healthy human individuals. Using immunoSEQ multiplex PCR, the repertoire was profiled, and TCRdb retains in-frame clones only, with some absent. The sample consists of 2,500,000 or so clones, roughly 90% of them appearing once. Input material: naive CD4+ T cells from PBMCs. Subset indicated: CD45RA+ positively selected. These receptors were collected from a man aged 18 to 35 in good health. Some clones in this sample may be carry-over from other donors' samples.

The chain uses TRBV5-6 and TRBJ1-2; D is unclear. Germline CDR1 reads SGHDT; CDR2 reads YYEEEE. This CDR3 region has 14 residues. V was cut by 0 bases and J by 7 bases, with 13 bases left in between. DNA for the CDR3: TGTGCCAGCAGCTTGGGATATGGCGGTTCTGGCTACACCTTC. This encodes CASSLGYGGSGYTF.

Written as DNA, the CDR3 is TGTGCCAGCAGCTTAGAGTCCAGGGCCTCTGGAAACACCATATATTTT. Translated, it gives CASSLESRASGNTIYF. V usage is TRBV11-2 and J usage is TRBJ1-3; perhaps TRBD1 as D (5 bases). CDR1 is SGHAT, CDR2 FQNNGV, per germline. The CDR3 has 16 residues. V was trimmed by 0 bases and J by 0 bases, leaving 9 bases between them.

Notes on this clone: In the same sample, other DNA sequences code for this CDR3. This rearrangement joins TRBV6-5 to TRBJ1-1; the D gene is possibly TRBD1 (5 bases). Germline V lookup: CDR1 MNHEY, CDR2 SVGAGI. The CDR3 totals 13 residues. The V end lost 6 bases, the J end lost 1 base, and 9 bases lay between the germline ends. The CDR3, as DNA: TGTGCCAGCAGCTACGACAGGAACACTGAAGCTTTCTTT. This codes for CASSYDRNTEAFF.

As DNA, the CDR3 is TGCGCCAGCAGCCAAGACTTAGCGGAGTATTACGAGCAGTACTTC. It codes for CASSQDLAEYYEQYF. The rearrangement joins TRBV4-1 to TRBJ2-5, with D tentatively TRBD2 (6 bases). The J call is in doubt because the DNA end fits TRBJ2-7 better. The CDR3 sequence is 15 residues long. Germline V CDR1 and CDR2: MGHRA, YSYEKL.

The chain has TRBV4-1 and TRBJ2-5; TRBD2 matches at 11 bases. The length of the CDR3 is 20 residues. The germline V gene has CDR1 MGHRA and CDR2 YSYEKL. Trimming at V came to 4 bases and at J to 2 bases, leaving 18 bases not matched to a gene. Here the CDR3 reads CASSREAGDSGRARQETQYF. Here the CDR3 DNA reads TGCGCCAGCAGCCGCGAAGCGGGTGATAGCGGGAGGGCGAGGCAAGAGACCCAGTACTTC.

V and J are TRBV15 and TRBJ2-1, with 9 bases identical to TRBD2. In germline, CDR1 is LNHNV, CDR2 YYDKDF (reference sequence). This CDR3 contains 13 residues. The junction had 1 base not matched to a gene; V was cut back by 6 bases and J by 4 bases. The CDR3 sequence: CATRLAGYNEQFF. CDR3 sequence (DNA): TGTGCCACCAGACTAGCGGGTTACAATGAGCAGTTCTTC.

In this sample, this clone turned up once. Other DNA variants within this sample encode the same CDR3. The chain joins TRBV6-5 to TRBJ1-2, with D perhaps matching TRBD1 (5 bases). Trimming cost V 4 bases and J 4 bases, with 7 bases left between them. This CDR3 spans 12 amino acids. Per germline, CDR1 MNHEY and CDR2 SVGAGI. The CDR3 region is CASSLQGYGYTF. As DNA, the CDR3 is TGTGCCAGCAGTTTGCAGGGCTATGGCTACACCTTC.

V gene TRBV29-1 combines with J gene TRBJ2-5, with D possibly being TRBD1 (6 bases). Germline V CDR1 and CDR2: SQVTM, ANQGSEA. This CDR3 spans 14 amino acids. V was pared by 3 bases and J by 3 bases, with 14 bases between. This chain's CDR3 is CSVEGRGSKETQYF. CDR3 sequence (DNA): TGCAGCGTTGAGGGCAGGGGATCTAAAGAGACCCAGTACTTC. The variable domain in full, completed from reference TRBV29-1 and TRBJ2-5, reads SAVISQKPSRDICQRGTSLTIQCQVDSQVTMMFWYRQQPGQSLTLIATANQGSEATYESGFVIDKFPISRPNLTFSTLTVSNMSPEDSSIYLCSVEGRGSKETQYFGPGTRLLVL.

This clone was seen a handful of times. The chain employs TRBV7-9 and TRBJ1-4; a weak D match, TRBD1 (5 bases). V gave up 4 bases and J gave up 8 bases, with 17 bases separating them. The CDR3 totals 15 residues. Germline V lookup: CDR1 SEHNR, CDR2 FQNEAQ (reference sequence). The CDR3 region is CASSSRQPLGEKLFF. In DNA form, the CDR3 reads TGTGCCAGCAGCTCAAGACAGCCGCTGGGGGAAAAACTGTTTTTT.

CDR3 in DNA: TGCGCCAGCAGCTTGATTTCCTTGGCTAGCGGGGCCCGCTCCTACGAGCAGTACTTC. Its translation: CASSLISLASGARSYEQYF. The chain carries TRBV5-1 and TRBJ2-7; the match to TRBD2 covers 9 bases. CDR3 length: 19 amino acids. V lost 1 base to trimming and J lost 0 bases; unmatched junction nucleotides: 14. The germline gives CDR1 SGHRS, CDR2 YFSETQ.

V gene TRBV2 combines with J gene TRBJ2-6; D uncertain. CDR3 length equals 13 residues. With 8 bases removed from V and 2 bases from J, the gap between germline ends came to 7 bases. Germline V gene data show CDR1 as SNHLY and CDR2 as FYNNEI. CDR3 sequence (DNA): TGTGCCAGCTCATGGACTGGGGCCAACGTCCTGACTTTC. Encoded protein: CASSWTGANVLTF. The whole variable domain, filled in from reference TRBV2 and TRBJ2-6, reads EPEVTQTPSHQVTQMGQEVILRCVPISNHLYFYWYRQILGQKVEFLVSFYNNEISEKSEIFDDQFSVERPDGSNFTLKIRSTKLEDSAMYFCASSWTGANVLTFGAGSRLTVL.

The V gene is TRBV28, the J gene TRBJ1-1, with a possible D match to TRBD1 (6 bases). The CDR3 loop spans 14 amino acids. Trimming left V 11 bases short and J 4 bases short, with 20 bases between. Germline CDR1 and CDR2: MDHEN and SYDVKM. In DNA form, the CDR3 reads TGTGCCTCGTACCCGGTGGGGGCAGGCACTGAAGCTTTCTTT. This codes for CASYPVGAGTEAFF.